The rows below give T cell receptor beta chains drawn from one sample of a study of human T cells and chemical hapten exposure. From the RACE reads, TCRdb called clonotypes with MiXCR, one entry per CDR3 protein. The table has 350,000 to 450,000 distinct CDR3 sequences, 5.1% seen once. Here the sequenced sample was whole blood, taken in connection with sensitization to the hapten diphenylcyclopropenone (DPC). These receptors were collected from a woman in her forties or fifties with alopecia areata. Some clones in this sample may be carry-over from other donors' samples. Both conserved end residues are part of each CDR3. A D gene is named only where the DNA matches it firmly. Clone size, where shown, is once, few, many, or a class for clones that have expanded.

clone_size: many
j_call: TRBJ2-3
v_call: TRBV9
d_call: NA
cdr3_aa: CASSVGSSTDTQYF
cdr3_nt: TGTGCCAGCAGCGTGGGGAGTAGCACAGATACGCAGTATTTT

clone_size: few
j_call: TRBJ2-7
v_call: TRBV10-2
d_call: NA
cdr3_aa: CATLGNDVYEQYF
cdr3_nt: TGCGCCACGCTCGGAAACGACGTCTACGAGCAGTACTTC

clone_size: many
j_call: TRBJ2-7
v_call: TRBV6-6
d_call: TRBD1
cdr3_aa: CASSYGTGGYEQYF
cdr3_nt: TGTGCCAGCAGTTACGGGACAGGGGGCTACGAGCAGTACTTC

clone_size: many
j_call: TRBJ2-3
v_call: TRBV7-8
d_call: TRBD2
cdr3_aa: CASSYGVAGSDTQYF
cdr3_nt: TGTGCCAGCAGTTACGGAGTAGCGGGGTCAGATACGCAGTATTTT

clone_size: few
j_call: TRBJ2-3
v_call: TRBV7-2
d_call: NA
cdr3_aa: CASSLTAGRADTQYF
cdr3_nt: TGTGCCAGCAGCTTGACCGCAGGGAGAGCAGATACGCAGTATTTT

clone_size: NA
j_call: TRBJ2-7
v_call: TRBV28
d_call: NA
cdr3_aa: CASSYRDSFYEQYF
cdr3_nt: TGTGCCAGCAGTTACCGGGACTCCTTCTACGAGCAGTACTTC

clone_size: few
j_call: TRBJ2-3
v_call: TRBV29-1
d_call: NA
cdr3_aa: CSVEGASLVTDTQYF
cdr3_nt: TGCAGCGTTGAAGGGGCTAGCCTAGTCACAGATACGCAGTATTTT

clone_size: NA
j_call: TRBJ2-1
v_call: TRBV30
d_call: TRBD2
cdr3_aa: CAWSRSGGLYNEQFF
cdr3_nt: TGTGCCTGGAGTCGTAGCGGGGGACTCTACAATGAGCAGTTCTTC

clone_size: few
j_call: TRBJ2-7
v_call: TRBV5-4
d_call: TRBD1
cdr3_aa: CASSPDRGGSYEQYF
cdr3_nt: TGTGCCAGCAGCCCCGACAGGGGGGGGTCCTACGAGCAGTACTTC

clone_size: many
j_call: TRBJ1-2
v_call: TRBV5-1
d_call: NA
cdr3_aa: CASIDWKAGGYTF
cdr3_nt: TGCGCCAGCATCGATTGGAAGGCGGGCGGCTACACCTTC

clone_size: many
j_call: TRBJ2-7
v_call: TRBV28
d_call: TRBD2
cdr3_aa: CASSLLAEAYEQYF
cdr3_nt: TGTGCCAGCAGTTTACTAGCGGAGGCCTACGAGCAGTACTTC

clone_size: NA
j_call: TRBJ2-3
v_call: TRBV12-3/TRBV12-4
d_call: NA
cdr3_aa: CASSFAGLGTDTQYF
cdr3_nt: TGTGCCAGCAGTTTCGCAGGGTTGGGCACAGATACGCAGTATTTT

clone_size: few
j_call: TRBJ2-6
v_call: TRBV7-6
d_call: TRBD1
cdr3_aa: CASSFSIRGHPSGANVLTF
cdr3_nt: TGTGCCAGCAGCTTCAGTATCAGGGGGCATCCCTCTGGGGCCAACGTCCTGACTTTC

clone_size: many
j_call: TRBJ2-3
v_call: TRBV20-1
d_call: TRBD2
cdr3_aa: CSASPTSGGINTQYF
cdr3_nt: TGCAGTGCTAGCCCGACTAGCGGGGGGATTAATACGCAGTATTTT

clone_size: few
j_call: TRBJ1-5
v_call: TRBV6-1
d_call: NA
cdr3_aa: CASSDSTYSNQPQHF
cdr3_nt: TGTGCCAGCAGTGATTCAACATATAGCAATCAGCCCCAGCATTTT

clone_size: NA
j_call: TRBJ2-3
v_call: TRBV5-1
d_call: NA
cdr3_aa: CASSPWVSSSTDTQYF
cdr3_nt: TGCGCCAGCAGCCCCTGGGTATCCAGTAGCACAGATACGCAGTATTTT

clone_size: many
j_call: TRBJ2-1
v_call: TRBV6-1
d_call: TRBD2
cdr3_aa: CASSEFAGGLSEQFF
cdr3_nt: TGTGCCAGCAGTGAATTCGCGGGGGGGCTCAGTGAGCAGTTCTTC

clone_size: NA
j_call: TRBJ1-1
v_call: TRBV4-1
d_call: NA
cdr3_aa: CASSPKGTSMNTEAFF
cdr3_nt: TGCGCCAGCAGCCCGAAAGGGACTAGCATGAACACTGAAGCTTTCTTT

clone_size: few
j_call: TRBJ2-1
v_call: TRBV12-3/TRBV12-4
d_call: NA
cdr3_aa: CASGPNDEQFF
cdr3_nt: TGTGCCAGTGGGCCAAACGATGAGCAGTTCTTC

clone_size: many
j_call: TRBJ2-5
v_call: TRBV5-1
d_call: TRBD2
cdr3_aa: CASRGGAGQETQYF
cdr3_nt: TGCGCCAGCAGGGGCGGAGCGGGACAAGAGACCCAGTACTTC

clone_size: few
j_call: TRBJ2-7
v_call: TRBV20-1
d_call: NA
cdr3_aa: CSARSSLVVEQYF
cdr3_nt: TGCAGTGCTAGATCATCTCTCGTTGTCGAGCAGTACTTC

clone_size: few
j_call: TRBJ1-5
v_call: TRBV21-1
d_call: NA
cdr3_aa: CASSLLWESNQPQHF
cdr3_nt: TGTGCCAGCAGTCTCCTTTGGGAGAGCAATCAGCCCCAGCATTTT

clone_size: few
j_call: TRBJ1-2
v_call: TRBV6-6
d_call: NA
cdr3_aa: CASTPEGGVGYGYTF
cdr3_nt: TGTGCCAGCACCCCTGAGGGGGGCGTGGGCTATGGCTACACCTTC

clone_size: NA
j_call: TRBJ2-1
v_call: TRBV7-8
d_call: NA
cdr3_aa: CASSLYQDEQFF
cdr3_nt: TGTGCCAGCAGCTTATACCAGGATGAGCAGTTCTTC

clone_size: many
j_call: TRBJ1-5
v_call: TRBV7-2
d_call: NA
cdr3_aa: CASSFSTGTNQPQHF
cdr3_nt: TGTGCCAGCAGCTTCTCTACAGGGACTAATCAGCCCCAGCATTTT

clone_size: few
j_call: TRBJ2-5
v_call: TRBV7-9
d_call: NA
cdr3_aa: CASSPPSEETQYF
cdr3_nt: TGTGCCAGCAGCCCCCCGTCGGAAGAGACCCAGTACTTC

clone_size: NA
j_call: TRBJ1-6
v_call: TRBV2
d_call: NA
cdr3_aa: CASSEVGGSYNSPLHF
cdr3_nt: TGTGCCAGCAGTGAAGTAGGGGGCTCCTATAATTCACCCCTCCACTTT

clone_size: many
j_call: TRBJ2-1
v_call: TRBV7-8
d_call: NA
cdr3_aa: CASSLASWGVDNEQFF
cdr3_nt: TGTGCCAGCAGCTTAGCGAGTTGGGGGGTGGACAATGAGCAGTTCTTC

clone_size: many
j_call: TRBJ2-5
v_call: TRBV2
d_call: NA
cdr3_aa: CASSQDHRETQYF
cdr3_nt: TGTGCCAGCAGCCAGGACCATCGGGAGACCCAGTACTTC

clone_size: few
j_call: TRBJ1-4
v_call: TRBV28
d_call: NA
cdr3_aa: CASSLFGDDEKLFF
cdr3_nt: TGTGCCAGCAGTTTATTTGGCGACGATGAAAAACTGTTTTTT

clone_size: NA
j_call: TRBJ2-7
v_call: TRBV7-2
d_call: TRBD2
cdr3_aa: CASSLREFGEQYF
cdr3_nt: TGTGCCAGCAGCTTGCGGGAGTTTGGCGAGCAGTACTTC

clone_size: few
j_call: TRBJ1-2
v_call: TRBV4-1
d_call: TRBD1
cdr3_aa: CASSHPPGQGNYGYTF
cdr3_nt: TGCGCCAGCAGCCACCCTCCCGGACAGGGTAACTATGGCTACACCTTC

clone_size: NA
j_call: TRBJ1-1
v_call: TRBV6-1
d_call: NA
cdr3_aa: CASSEGGTDNTEAFF
cdr3_nt: TGTGCCAGCAGTGAAGGCGGAACAGACAACACTGAAGCTTTCTTT

clone_size: NA
j_call: TRBJ2-5
v_call: TRBV29-1
d_call: TRBD2
cdr3_aa: CSVLPPGRGKETQYF
cdr3_nt: TGCAGCGTTTTGCCGCCGGGGAGGGGCAAAGAGACCCAGTACTTC

clone_size: many
j_call: TRBJ1-1
v_call: TRBV28
d_call: NA
cdr3_aa: CASSFGRVRNTEAFF
cdr3_nt: TGTGCCAGCAGTTTCGGCCGGGTTAGGAACACTGAAGCTTTCTTT